Presented here are 7 T cell receptor beta chains from one specimen sequenced in a study of blood T cell repertoires in COVID-19. Clones were sequenced by immunoSEQ multiplex PCR, and TCRdb holds only the in-frame ones, with some missing. The data hold about 200,000 clones, with roughly 80% observed a single time. Sequenced: peripheral blood. These receptors were taken from a human donor in a cohort sampled during active COVID-19.

The chain has TRBV5-5 and TRBJ2-1, with D possibly TRBD1 on 6 matching bases. Trimming took 6 bases from V and 4 from J, leaving 20 bases between them. This CDR3 has 16 residues. Germline loops: CDR1 SGHKS, CDR2 YYEKEE (reference sequence). The CDR3 loop is CASTTTPGTYYNEQFF. In nucleotides, the CDR3 is TGTGCCAGCACCACAACCCCCGGGACATATTACAATGAGCAGTTCTTC.

The genes are TRBV5-4 and TRBJ2-1; TRBD1 matches 10 bases. With 3 bases clipped from V and 1 base from J, the junction kept 1 base outside the gene matches. Germline CDR1 reads SGHNT; CDR2 reads YYREEE (reference sequence). The CDR3 spans 15 residues. The DNA for the CDR3 is TGTGCCAGCAGCTGGGACAGGGGATCCTACAATGAGCAGTTCTTC. Its protein is CASSWDRGSYNEQFF.

J is TRBJ2-7 and V is TRBV7-2; D may be TRBD2 (5 bases). The germline V gene has CDR1 SGHTA and CDR2 FQGNSA. V dropped 1 base and J dropped 6 bases, with 13 bases sitting between them. The CDR3 sequence is 14 residues long. CDR3 sequence (DNA): TGTGCCAGCAGCTTAGGGTCGGGAAGAATCGAGCAGTACTTC. It is translated as CASSLGSGRIEQYF.

The gene calls are TRBV13 and TRBJ2-5; 10 nucleotides align to TRBD2. The trim removed 3 bases at V and 2 bases at J, leaving 3 bases unmatched. There are 15 residues in the CDR3. CDR1 and CDR2 (germline): PRHDT, FYEKMQ (reference sequence). The CDR3 nucleotides are TGTGCCAGCAGCTTTAGCGGGGGGCGACAAGAGACCCAGTACTTC. Amino acids: CASSFSGGRQETQYF.

The chain has TRBV20-1 and TRBJ1-6; D uncertain. Per germline, CDR1 DFQATT and CDR2 SNEGSKA (reference sequence). V lost 3 bases and J 1 base, leaving 16 bases between the germline ends. The CDR3 is made up of 17 amino acids. The CDR3 loop is CSASDSRGWSYNSPLHF. Here the CDR3 DNA reads TGCAGTGCTAGTGATAGCCGGGGATGGTCCTATAATTCACCCCTCCACTTT.

This clone was observed a few times. This rearrangement joins TRBV11-2 to TRBJ2-1; D gene ambiguous. V lost 0 bases and J lost 7, with 4 bases in between. The CDR3 is made up of 12 amino acids. In germline, CDR1 is SGHAT, CDR2 FQNNGV. The chain's CDR3 is CASSLDLNEQFF. CDR3 in DNA: TGTGCCAGCAGCTTAGACTTAAATGAGCAGTTCTTC.

This chain joins TRBV6-5 and TRBJ1-5; D not resolved. This CDR3 contains 15 residues. Trimming removed 0 bases from V and 2 bases from J, with 8 bases in between. Germline CDR1 reads MNHEY; CDR2 reads SVGAGI. The CDR3 DNA reads TGTGCCAGCAGTTACTCGAGAGGCGGCAATCAGCCCCAGCATTTT. This gives the protein CASSYSRGGNQPQHF.